Detailed here is one T cell receptor beta chain. This entry belongs to a study of blood T cell repertoires in COVID-19. On the study more broadly: Acute and convalescent COVID-19 specimens originated in the United States, Italy and Spain. T cells, B-cell-depleted T cells, or PBMCs supplied cDNA or gDNA.

The trim removed 0 bases at V and 6 bases at J, leaving 15 bases unmatched. The CDR3 length is 19 residues. In germline, CDR1 is LGHNA, CDR2 YSLEER. The protocol was immunoSEQ multiplex PCR, while the TCRdb copy is restricted to in-frame clones and leaves out a portion. The sample has over 250,000 clones, about 89% seen once. Specimen: peripheral blood. The source is a man between 40 and 49 years old who had recovered from COVID-19. J is TRBJ2-1 and V is TRBV4-3, with 9 bases matching TRBD2. The CDR3 region is CASSQDLYATSGRANEQFF. CDR3 DNA: TGCGCCAGCAGCCAAGACCTTTATGCGACTAGCGGAAGGGCCAATGAGCAGTTCTTC.